The 30 T cell receptor beta chains in this list originate from one sample, sequenced in a study of T cell clonotyping in hematopoietic cell transplantation. The table came from immunoSEQ multiplex PCR; TCRdb's copy has only in-frame clones and leaves some out. Of 6,000 or so clones listed, about 66% are singletons. This material consisted of PBMCs, taken 180 days after allogeneic stem cell transplant. Source of these receptors: a male patient aged 50 to 60 who had an allogeneic stem cell transplant from an unrelated donor, so the T cells may come from the graft donor. Some clones in this sample may be carry-over from other donors' samples.

The chain employs TRBV29-1 and TRBJ2-7; a weak D match, TRBD1 (6 bases). CDR3 length: 13 residues. V lost 4 bases to trimming and J lost 2 bases, with 12 bases between them. CDR1 and CDR2 (germline): SQVTM, ANQGSEA. CDR3 amino acids: CSVVTQGTYEQYF. In nucleotides, the CDR3 is TGCAGCGTTGTTACGCAGGGGACCTACGAGCAGTACTTC.

The V gene is TRBV28, the J gene TRBJ2-7; D is uncertain. The CDR3 consists of 13 residues. Germline-derived CDR1 and CDR2 are MDHEN and SYDVKM. Trimming pared 5 bases from V and 2 bases from J, leaving 10 bases between. CDR3 amino acids: CASSTHLTYEQYF. CDR3 DNA: TGTGCCAGCAGTACGCACCTAACCTACGAGCAGTACTTC.

The rearrangement links TRBV14 to TRBJ2-1, with TRBD2 matching over 8 bases. CDR1 is SGHDN and CDR2 is FVKESK in the germline V gene. The CDR3 consists of 15 residues. The ends lost 1 base at V and 3 bases at J; junction bases unmatched: 2. For the CDR3, the DNA is TGTGCCAGCAGCCAAGGCCTAGCGGGCTACAATGAGCAGTTCTTC. It yields the protein CASSQGLAGYNEQFF.

The rearrangement uses TRBV28 and TRBJ1-5, with TRBD1 as a possible D gene (5 bases). CDR3 length equals 15 residues. Germline V CDR1 and CDR2: MDHEN, SYDVKM. Trimming shortened V by 6 bases and J by 0 bases, and 12 bases separated the two germline ends. The CDR3 here is CASRTTVYSNQPQHF. In DNA, the CDR3 is TGTGCCAGCAGAACGACAGTCTATAGCAATCAGCCCCAGCATTTT.

V and J are TRBV11-2 and TRBJ2-7; D is perhaps TRBD1 or TRBD2 (5 bases each). Germline V CDR1 and CDR2: SGHAT, FQNNGV. CDR3 size: 18 residues. Trimming pared 8 bases from V and 2 bases from J, leaving 28 bases between. The CDR3 spells CASRWVTGRERRPYEQYF. The CDR3 region has the DNA TGTGCCAGCCGCTGGGTCACGGGACGAGAGCGGAGACCCTACGAGCAGTACTTC.

The chain uses TRBV29-1 and TRBJ2-3; a possible D gene is TRBD2 (6 bases). V lost 4 bases and J 0 bases, leaving 17 bases between the germline ends. Germline loops: CDR1 SQVTM, CDR2 ANQGSEA. The CDR3 covers 16 residues. The CDR3 DNA is TGCAGCGTTGTGGGACTGATTACCCCTAGCACAGATACGCAGTATTTT. It encodes CSVVGLITPSTDTQYF.

V and J are TRBV2 and TRBJ2-7; TRBD1 matches 8 bases. V was clipped by 6 bases and J by 6 bases; unmatched bases: 4. CDR3 length equals 12 residues. Germline loops: CDR1 SNHLY, CDR2 FYNNEI. Here the CDR3 DNA reads TGTGCCAGCAGGACTGACAGGGGCGAGCAGTACTTC. This gives the protein CASRTDRGEQYF.

V and J are TRBV25-1 and TRBJ2-3; D is possibly TRBD1 (6 bases). Germline V gives CDR1 MGHDK, CDR2 SYGVNS. The CDR3 is made up of 13 amino acids. V was shortened by 3 bases and J by 3 bases, with 7 bases between the two germline ends. This CDR3 is CASSEGATDTQYF. DNA of the CDR3: TGTGCCAGCAGTGAGGGGGCGACAGATACGCAGTATTTT.

This chain uses TRBV6-6 with TRBJ2-5; weak D call: TRBD1 (6 bases). V was clipped by 0 bases and J by 2 bases, with 7 bases between them. Germline CDR1 is MNHNY and CDR2 is SVGAGI (reference sequence). The CDR3 runs 14 residues. As DNA, the CDR3 is TGTGCCAGCAGTTACTCAGACAGGCAAGAGACCCAGTACTTC. Its protein product is CASSYSDRQETQYF.

The chain employs TRBV6-6 and TRBJ2-7; D assignment may be TRBD1 or TRBD2 (5 bases each). Germline V gives CDR1 MNHNY, CDR2 SVGAGI (reference sequence). The CDR3 is 16 amino acids. V was cut by 0 bases and J by 5 bases, with 17 bases left in between. This CDR3 is CASSYSNHRSGNEQYF. CDR3 nucleotides: TGTGCCAGCAGTTACTCGAATCACAGGTCGGGGAACGAGCAGTACTTC.

This chain links TRBV6-5 with TRBJ2-7; no clear D gene. Germline CDR1 MNHEY, CDR2 SVGAGI. CDR3 length equals 10 residues. V was clipped by 1 base and J by 6 bases, with 1 base between them. The CDR3 sequence is CASSYCEQYV. CDR3 nucleotides: TGTGCCAGCAGTTACTGCGAGCAGTACGTC.

This clone is hyperexpanded by share. The gene calls are TRBV15 and TRBJ1-6; D gene uncertain. The V gene lost 0 bases and the J gene lost 8 bases, with 5 bases spanning the gap. The CDR3 extends over 13 amino acids. Germline CDR1 and CDR2: LNHNV and YYDKDF (reference sequence). The CDR3 sequence: CATSRDQDSPLHF. CDR3 DNA sequence: TGTGCCACCAGCAGAGATCAGGATTCACCCCTCCACTTT.

Here the CDR3 DNA reads TGTGCCAGTAAGGACAGTTTAAATGAAAAACTGTTTTTT. This codes for CASKDSLNEKLFF. The V and J genes are TRBV6-6 and TRBJ1-4, with a weak D call TRBD1 (6 bases). Trimming left V 9 bases short and J 5 bases short, with 13 bases between. Germline V gives CDR1 MNHNY, CDR2 SVGAGI (reference sequence). This CDR3 spans 13 amino acids.

This clone was observed once. The V and J genes are TRBV27 and TRBJ2-5; 7 bases are shared with TRBD2. The CDR3 has 12 amino acids. With 11 bases clipped from V and 6 bases from J, the junction kept 9 bases outside the gene matches. Per germline, CDR1 MNHEY and CDR2 SMNVEV (reference sequence). In nucleotides, the CDR3 is TGTGCCTCACGGCGGGGAGGGCAGACCCAGTACTTC. Residues: CASRRGGQTQYF.

The chain carries TRBV6-5 and TRBJ2-7; possible D gene TRBD1, 6 bases. This CDR3 comprises 14 residues. The germline CDR1 and CDR2 sequences are MNHEY and SVGAGI. V lost 2 bases, J lost 2 bases, and 10 bases lay in between. The CDR3 region is CASSYRDITYEQYF. The CDR3 coding sequence is TGTGCCAGCAGTTACAGGGACATAACCTACGAGCAGTACTTC.

This clone is termed medium-sized. The chain is built from TRBV4-1 and TRBJ1-6; D not resolved. The CDR3 has 14 amino acids. Trimming shortened V by 5 bases and J by 7 bases, and 12 bases separated the two germline ends. CDR1 is MGHRA, CDR2 YSYEKL, per germline. The CDR3, as DNA: TGCGCCAGCAGCACTCGGACCGAGAATTCACCCCTCCACTTT. Its translation is CASSTRTENSPLHF.

The chain recombines TRBV5-4 with TRBJ2-1, with 12 nucleotides matching TRBD2. This CDR3 contains 15 residues. With V trimmed by 4 bases and J by 7 bases, 6 bases remained unmatched. CDR1 and CDR2 from the germline V gene are SGHNT and YYREEE (reference sequence). The CDR3 region is CASSLLAGGGNEQFF. In DNA, the CDR3 is TGTGCCAGCAGCCTCCTAGCGGGAGGGGGTAATGAGCAGTTCTTC.

The V call is TRBV9, the J call TRBJ1-1; 10 bases are a match to TRBD1. The germline CDR1 and CDR2 sequences are SGDLS and YYNGEE. After removal of 0 bases from V and 2 bases from J, the junction contained 7 bases not matched to a gene. The CDR3 has 17 residues. CDR3 sequence (DNA): TGTGCCAGCAGCGTAGGCGGACAGGGGGTGAGAAACACTGAAGCTTTCTTT. It is translated as CASSVGGQGVRNTEAFF. The full variable domain, in which reference TRBV9 and TRBJ1-1 provide the parts outside the CDR3, is DSGVTQTPKHLITATGQRVTLRCSPRSGDLSVYWYQQSLDQGLQFLIQYYNGEERAKGNILERFSAQQFPDLHSELNLSSLELGDSALYFCASSVGGQGVRNTEAFFGQGTRLTVV.

This clone appeared a few times. In DNA, the CDR3 is TGTGCCTGGACCGAGACAGGGAATTCACCCCTCCACTTT. This codes for CAWTETGNSPLHF. The chain uses TRBV30 and TRBJ1-6; 7 nucleotides match TRBD1. Germline V gene lookup returns CDR1 GTSNPN and CDR2 SVGIG (reference sequence). The CDR3 runs to 13 residues. V trimming: 4 bases; J trimming: 7 bases; junction bases outside the gene matches: 4.

This clone was recorded only once. The rearrangement uses TRBV10-3 and TRBJ2-1, with a possible D match to TRBD2 (6 bases). The CDR3 is 18 residues long. The V end lost 6 bases, the J end lost 0 bases, and 21 bases lay between the germline ends. Germline-derived CDR1 and CDR2 are ENHRY and SYGVKD. The CDR3 sequence is CAIRDPFGSESSYNEQFF. Here the CDR3 DNA reads TGTGCCATCAGAGACCCGTTCGGGAGCGAGAGCTCCTACAATGAGCAGTTCTTC.

The rearrangement joins TRBV30 to TRBJ2-7; D might be TRBD1 or TRBD2, each matching 7 bases. V was cut by 7 bases and J by 2 bases, with 12 bases left in between. The CDR3 contains 12 residues. CDR1 and CDR2 (germline): GTSNPN, SVGIG (reference sequence). The CDR3 region is CASAGGAYEQYF. The DNA for the CDR3 is TGTGCCTCCGCAGGGGGGGCCTACGAGCAGTACTTC.

J is TRBJ2-7 and V is TRBV7-6, with 10 bases lining up with TRBD2. This CDR3 has 14 amino acids. The V gene end was trimmed by 5 bases and the J gene end by 1 base; junction bases not matched to a gene: 2. CDR1 and CDR2 (germline): SGHVS, FNYEAQ. CDR3: CASSPSGGSYEQYF. CDR3 coding DNA: TGTGCCAGCAGCCCTAGCGGGGGATCCTACGAGCAGTACTTC.

The chain links TRBV5-4 to TRBJ2-1; 9 bases match TRBD1. Germline CDR1 SGHNT, CDR2 YYREEE (reference sequence). The CDR3 totals 15 residues. Unmatched junction bases numbered 4, after V lost 4 bases and J lost 2 bases. The CDR3 DNA reads as TGTGCCAGCAGCCCGGGACAGGGCCCCTACAATGAGCAGTTCTTC. It is translated as CASSPGQGPYNEQFF.

The chain is built from TRBV2 and TRBJ2-1; no clear D gene. V was trimmed by 5 bases and J by 2 bases, leaving 7 bases between them. Germline V lookup: CDR1 SNHLY, CDR2 FYNNEI. There are 13 residues in the CDR3. CDR3 nucleotides: TGTGCCAGCAGTAGAGGAACCTACAATGAGCAGTTCTTC. The encoded protein is CASSRGTYNEQFF. The whole variable domain, remainder taken from reference TRBV2 and TRBJ2-1, is EPEVTQTPSHQVTQMGQEVILRCVPISNHLYFYWYRQILGQKVEFLVSFYNNEISEKSEIFDDQFSVERPDGSNFTLKIRSTKLEDSAMYFCASSRGTYNEQFFGPGTRLTVL.

The chain employs TRBV6-5 and TRBJ1-2; no clear D. V was clipped by 0 bases and J by 5 bases, with 4 bases between them. Germline V CDR1 and CDR2: MNHEY, SVGAGI. This CDR3 spans 12 amino acids. The CDR3: CASSYSGYGYTF. The CDR3 DNA is TGTGCCAGCAGTTACTCTGGGTATGGCTACACCTTC.

A few counts support this clone. The gene calls are TRBV6-5 and TRBJ1-5, with TRBD1 matching over 12 bases. V trimming: 8 bases; J trimming: 7 bases; junction bases outside the gene matches: 6. Germline V gene lookup returns CDR1 MNHEY and CDR2 SVGAGI. The CDR3 length is 14 residues. CDR3 loop: CASGGGQGAQPQHF. The CDR3 DNA follows: TGTGCCAGCGGGGGGGGACAGGGGGCCCAGCCCCAGCATTTT.

Judged by abundance, this clone is medium-sized. The V and J genes are TRBV4-1 and TRBJ1-2; D perhaps matches TRBD1 (6 bases). Between the trimmed V and J ends, which lost 0 bases and 8 bases, there was a span of 16 bases. Germline CDR1 and CDR2: MGHRA and YSYEKL. This CDR3 comprises 15 residues. CDR3 coding DNA: TGCGCCAGCAGCCAAGATGGGGGGCAGGGGCGAGGCTACACCTTC. Amino acids: CASSQDGGQGRGYTF.

The rearrangement joins TRBV6-5 to TRBJ1-5, with D unresolved. V was clipped by 5 bases and J by 0 bases, with 5 bases between them. CDR3 length: 13 residues. CDR1 and CDR2 (germline): MNHEY, SVGAGI. CDR3 DNA sequence: TGTGCCAGCAGTCGCTATAGCAATCAGCCCCAGCATTTT. It yields the protein CASSRYSNQPQHF.

This clone is medium-sized (0.01 to 0.1%) by share. This chain connects TRBV7-9 to TRBJ2-3; D tentatively reads TRBD1 or TRBD2 (7 bases each). Trimming pared 5 bases from V and 1 base from J, leaving 19 bases between. This CDR3 contains 17 residues. Germline lookup yields CDR1 SEHNR and CDR2 FQNEAQ (reference sequence). The CDR3 protein is CASSPRQGGHGTDTQYF. DNA for the CDR3: TGTGCCAGCAGCCCCCGTCAGGGGGGGCACGGCACAGATACGCAGTATTTT.

This clone came up once. This chain joins TRBV9 and TRBJ2-7, with D possibly matching TRBD2 (7 bases). Germline V gives CDR1 SGDLS, CDR2 YYNGEE. The CDR3 consists of 15 residues. Trimming took off 3 bases at V and 0 bases at J, with 13 bases between the two ends. The DNA for the CDR3 is TGTGCCAGCAGCGGGGGGGGCAGCGGCTCCTACGAGCAGTACTTC. This codes for CASSGGGSGSYEQYF.